What follows is one T cell receptor (beta chain) and its context. Its target is not known. Sequencing involved patients with CD8+CD57+ cell expansion previously shown by flow cytometry. Severe acquired aplastic anemia was present in all patients. The data are from a study of CD8+CD57+ T cells in acquired aplastic anemia. The germline V gene encodes CDR1 SGHVT and CDR2 SQSDAQ. Unmatched junction bases numbered 8, after V lost 0 bases and J lost 3 bases. The CDR3 spans 18 residues. Broader study findings: Overlapping CD8+ CDR3 repertoires of patients and controls contained roughly 29 shared sequences.

According to the study, genomic DNA was the template for TCR beta VDJ and CDR3 profiling. MiXCR was run by TCRdb on the reads, yielding one entry per CDR3 protein. Among about 160,000 distinct CDR3 sequences listed, 65% to 75% were seen once. The TCR was taken from a human donor with aplastic anemia. V is TRBV7-4 and J is TRBJ2-1, with TRBD2 matching 10 bases. The specimen was sorted CD4+, CD8+, or CD8+CD57+ T cells (not recorded which) from PBMCs. CDR3 coding DNA: TGTGCCAGCAGCTTAGCGCGCGTAGCGGGGGGCCACTACAATGAGCAGTTCTTC. Amino acids: CASSLARVAGGHYNEQFF.